A selection of T cell receptor beta chains follows, all from one sample in a study of T cells in localized non-small cell lung cancer. The table came from immunoSEQ multiplex PCR; TCRdb's copy has only in-frame clones and leaves some out. Here the sample spans almost 20,000 clones, about nine tenths being singletons. Sequenced here: peripheral blood, sampled before any cancer treatment. These receptors originate from a man between 35 and 75 years old with stage I lung adenocarcinoma. Each CDR3 is given with its conserved first and last residue. The D gene is left open where the match is weak. Clone size is not always given. Where it is, it says once, few, many or a class for expanded clones.

j_call v_call d_call clone_size cdr3_aa cdr3_nt
TRBJ2-1 TRBV14 . . CASSQTTPKQFF TGTGCCAGCAGCCAAACGACGCCGAAGCAGTTCTTC
TRBJ1-2 TRBV10-2 . . CASGGGRPNGYTF TGCGCCAGCGGGGGGGGGCGTCCGAATGGCTACACCTTC
TRBJ2-1 TRBV19 . few CASSIGNGNEQFF TGTGCCAGTAGTATAGGAAACGGGAATGAGCAGTTCTTC
TRBJ2-1 TRBV4-2 . . CASSQEKDYNEQFF TGTGCCAGCAGCCAAGAAAAGGACTACAATGAGCAGTTCTTC
TRBJ1-2 TRBV6-1 TRBD1 . CASSTTGGGDGYTF TGTGCCAGCAGTACCACAGGGGGCGGTGATGGCTACACCTTC
TRBJ2-2 TRBV5-1 TRBD1 . CASSLAHRGRSTGELFF TGCGCCAGCAGCTTGGCCCACAGGGGGCGAAGTACCGGGGAGCTGTTTTTT
TRBJ2-5 TRBV7-1 TRBD1 . CASSRDRGGETQYF TGTGCCAGCAGCCGTGACAGGGGAGGAGAGACCCAGTACTTC
TRBJ2-7 TRBV11-2 . few CASSLGNNYEQYF TGTGCCAGCAGCTTAGGGAACAACTACGAGCAGTACTTC
TRBJ1-4 TRBV5-1 TRBD1 . CASSLGVTGGRSEKLFF TGCGCCAGCAGCTTGGGGGTTACAGGGGGACGCTCTGAAAAACTGTTTTTT
TRBJ2-3 TRBV5-1 . few CASRRASSTDTQYF TGCGCCAGCCGTCGCGCCTCTAGCACAGATACGCAGTATTTT
TRBJ2-2 TRBV6-6 . . CASSYSTQAASFF TGTGCCAGCAGTTACTCGACTCAGGCGGCGAGCTTTTTT
TRBJ2-7 TRBV18 . once CASSPQGGYEQYF TGTGCCAGCTCACCACAAGGGGGGTACGAGCAGTACTTC
TRBJ1-3 TRBV5-4 . . CALGSSGNTIYF TGTGCCTTGGGGAGCTCTGGAAACACCATATATTTT
TRBJ1-2 TRBV6-1 . . CASSEARGGGYTF TGTGCCAGCAGTGAAGCCAGGGGTGGTGGCTACACCTTC
TRBJ1-5 TRBV30 . . CAWSAGGNQPQHF TGTGCCTGGAGTGCTGGGGGCAATCAGCCCCAGCATTTT
TRBJ1-5 TRBV19 TRBD1 . CASTTRGNGNQPQHF TGTGCCAGTACCACCAGGGGGAATGGCAATCAGCCCCAGCATTTT
TRBJ2-2 TRBV7-2 TRBD1 . CASSAWTGGPTGELFF TGTGCCAGCAGCGCCTGGACAGGGGGTCCCACCGGGGAGCTGTTTTTT
TRBJ2-2 TRBV4-1 TRBD1 . CASSQRDRGSGELFF TGCGCCAGCAGCCAGAGGGACAGGGGCTCCGGGGAGCTGTTTTTT
TRBJ1-5 TRBV27 . once CASSLKRGAGQPQHF TGTGCCAGCAGCCTGAAAAGGGGCGCGGGACAGCCCCAGCATTTT
TRBJ2-7 TRBV11-2 . . CASSLTGTSEQYF TGTGCCAGCAGCTTAACTGGGACTTCCGAGCAGTACTTC
TRBJ1-6 TRBV19 . . CASSSRTIRREGSPLHF TGTGCCAGTAGTTCCCGGACGATACGGAGGGAGGGTTCACCCCTCCACTTT
TRBJ2-7 TRBV10-1 TRBD1 . CASSDAGQVYEQYF TGCGCCAGCAGTGACGCAGGACAGGTCTACGAGCAGTACTTC
TRBJ2-2 TRBV11-2 . . CASSPGLSGELFF TGTGCCAGCAGCCCAGGGTTGAGCGGGGAGCTGTTTTTT
TRBJ2-3 TRBV9 . . CASSVGSTYTDTQYF TGTGCCAGCAGCGTAGGTTCTACTTACACAGATACGCAGTATTTT
TRBJ2-4 TRBV28 . . CASSSFSGQTIKNIQYF TGTGCCAGCAGTTCCTTTTCAGGTCAAACTATTAAAAACATTCAGTACTTC
TRBJ1-3 TRBV28 . . CASSLFGGSGNTIYF TGTGCCAGCAGTTTATTCGGGGGCTCTGGAAACACCATATATTTT
TRBJ2-1 TRBV11-2 TRBD2 . CASSSLHSGRATEQFF TGTGCCAGCAGCTCCCTGCATAGCGGGAGGGCCACTGAGCAGTTCTTC
TRBJ1-2 TRBV5-4 . . CAFKGGGSTDYGYTF TGTGCCTTCAAAGGAGGAGGGTCAACCGACTATGGCTACACCTTC
TRBJ2-7 TRBV9 TRBD2 . CASSVGTTHSYEQYF TGTGCCAGCAGCGTCGGGACTACCCACTCCTACGAGCAGTACTTC
TRBJ2-2 TRBV2 TRBD2 once CASSGLAVLTGELFF TGTGCCAGCAGCGGACTAGCGGTTCTCACCGGGGAGCTGTTTTTT
TRBJ2-7 TRBV6-6 . . CASSNQDFKSYEQYF TGTGCCAGCAGCAACCAGGACTTCAAATCCTACGAGCAGTACTTC
TRBJ2-2 TRBV6-4 TRBD2 . CASSDSWTSKGGELFF TGTGCCAGCAGTGACTCGTGGACTAGCAAGGGCGGGGAGCTGTTTTTT
TRBJ2-6 TRBV2 . . CASSESGANVLTF TGTGCCAGCAGTGAGTCCGGGGCCAACGTCCTGACTTTC
TRBJ2-2 TRBV5-6 . . CASSFWAVTNTGELFF TGTGCCAGCAGCTTTTGGGCGGTCACGAACACCGGGGAGCTGTTTTTT
TRBJ2-6 TRBV6-5 . . CASASSSGANVLTF TGTGCCAGCGCATCATCTTCTGGGGCCAACGTCCTGACTTTC
TRBJ1-2 TRBV19 . . CASSPFGANYGYTF TGTGCCAGTAGTCCATTCGGGGCTAACTATGGCTACACCTTC
TRBJ1-6 TRBV6-5 . . CASSYRAERPLHF TGTGCCAGCAGTTACAGGGCGGAGAGACCCCTCCACTTT
TRBJ2-2 TRBV19 . . CASRELPLTGELFF TGTGCCAGTAGGGAACTCCCCCTTACCGGGGAGCTGTTTTTT
TRBJ2-7 TRBV19 . . CASSIVGFDEQYF TGTGCCAGTAGTATCGTAGGGTTCGACGAGCAGTACTTC
TRBJ2-4 TRBV11-3 . once CASSPQGKNIQYF TGTGCCAGCAGCCCCCAGGGCAAAAACATTCAGTACTTC
TRBJ1-1 TRBV7-9 . once CASSFDEGRTEAFF TGTGCCAGCAGCTTCGACGAGGGCAGGACTGAAGCTTTCTTT
TRBJ1-2 TRBV21-1 . . CASSPQGAFNYGYTF TGTGCCAGCAGCCCCCAGGGGGCCTTTAACTATGGCTACACCTTC
TRBJ2-5 TRBV6-1 . . CASPRQETQYF TGTGCCAGCCCGCGCCAAGAGACCCAGTACTTC
TRBJ1-5 TRBV10-3 . . CAISDEGHQPQHF TGTGCCATCAGTGACGAGGGACATCAGCCCCAGCATTTT
TRBJ2-1 TRBV19 . few CASSIARGPYNEQFF TGTGCCAGTAGTATAGCCCGCGGTCCCTACAATGAGCAGTTCTTC
TRBJ1-1 TRBV5-1 . . CASCEWIGSDTFF TGCGCCAGCTGCGAGTGGATTGGGTCGGATACTTTCTTT
TRBJ2-7 TRBV10-3 TRBD1 . CATGTGPYEQYF TGTGCCACCGGGACAGGGCCCTACGAGCAGTACTTC